This entry lists 3 T cell receptor beta chains sequenced from one sample in a study of cytomegalovirus exposure and HLA in healthy donors. Primers: 60 Vbeta forward and 13 Jbeta reverse. The protocol was immunoSEQ multiplex PCR, while the TCRdb copy is restricted to in-frame clones and leaves out a portion. The table includes 150,000 to 200,000 clones, around four fifths detected once. The sequenced sample was PBMCs. The origin of the receptors is a woman aged 55-70 years in good health and CMV-seropositive.

The J gene is TRBJ2-3, the V gene TRBV5-4; 9 nucleotides match TRBD1. The V and J ends lost 7 bases and 6 bases, in that order; junction bases with no gene match: 9. This CDR3 region has 14 residues. Germline-derived CDR1 and CDR2 are SGHNT and YYREEE (reference sequence). CDR3 loop: CASRQGVPLDTQYF. CDR3 bases: TGTGCCAGCCGACAGGGGGTTCCTTTGGATACGCAGTATTTT. Full variable domain (outside the CDR3, taken from reference TRBV5-4 and TRBJ2-3): ETGVTQSPTHLIKTRGQQVTLRCSSQSGHNTVSWYQQALGQGPQFIFQYYREEENGRGNFPPRFSGLQFPNYSSELNVNALELDDSALYLCASRQGVPLDTQYFGPGTRLTVL.

The gene calls are TRBV28 and TRBJ2-7; TRBD2 aligns across 10 bases. V trimming: 1 base; J trimming: 1 base; junction bases outside the gene matches: 1. This CDR3 has 15 residues. CDR1 is MDHEN, CDR2 SYDVKM, per germline. CDR3 sequence reads: CASSLLLAGSYEQYF. The CDR3 DNA follows: TGTGCCAGCAGTTTATTACTAGCGGGATCCTACGAGCAGTACTTC.

The rearrangement links TRBV6-1 to TRBJ1-5; no definite D call. From germline, CDR1 is MNHNS and CDR2 SASEGT. V was shortened by 6 bases and J by 6 bases, with 18 bases between the two germline ends. CDR3 length: 15 amino acids. The CDR3 spells CASRRTEGSIQPQHF. The DNA for the CDR3 is TGTGCCAGCAGAAGGACCGAGGGAAGTATTCAGCCCCAGCATTTT.